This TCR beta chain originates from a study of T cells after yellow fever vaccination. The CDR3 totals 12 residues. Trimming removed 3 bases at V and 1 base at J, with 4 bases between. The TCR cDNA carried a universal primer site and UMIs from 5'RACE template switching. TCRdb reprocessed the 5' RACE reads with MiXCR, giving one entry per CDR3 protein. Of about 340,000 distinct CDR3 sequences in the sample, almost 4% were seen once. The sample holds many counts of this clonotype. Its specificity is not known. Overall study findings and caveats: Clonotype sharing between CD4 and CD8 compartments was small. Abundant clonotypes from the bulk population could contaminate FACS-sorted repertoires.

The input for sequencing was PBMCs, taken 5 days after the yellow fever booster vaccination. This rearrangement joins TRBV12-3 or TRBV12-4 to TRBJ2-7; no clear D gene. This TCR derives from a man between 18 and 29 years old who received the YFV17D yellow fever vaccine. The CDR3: CASSFESYEQYF. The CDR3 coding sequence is TGTGCCAGCAGTTTTGAATCCTACGAGCAGTACTTC.